The 26 T cell receptor beta chains below were found in one sample sequenced in a study of CXCR3-negative and CXCR3-positive naive CD8 T cells. 5' RACE with UMI labels generated the TRB cDNA libraries. TCRdb reprocessed the 5' RACE reads, with one entry per CDR3 protein and no DNA. This sample's clone table lists around 140,000 distinct CDR3 sequences. The source material was naive CXCR3- CD8+ T cells from blood. Described subset: CD45RO-CCR7+CD27+CD95- naive CD8+ T cells lacking CXCR3 (TNR3-). The source is a human donor in good health. Some clones in this sample may be carry-over from other donors' samples.

V gene TRBV20-1 combines with J gene TRBJ2-2; TCRdb's D gene call, TRBD1, goes unchecked for lack of DNA. The CDR3 extends over 16 amino acids. CDR1 is DFQATT, CDR2 SNEGSKA, per germline (reference sequence). This CDR3 is CSARSPGAGDTGELFF.

The chain employs TRBV7-9 and TRBJ2-5; TCRdb's D gene call, TRBD2, goes unchecked for lack of DNA. The CDR3 has 14 residues. The germline CDR1 and CDR2 sequences are SEHNR and FQNEAQ (reference sequence). The CDR3 reads CASSFYGPQETQYF.

This sequence joins TRBV20-1 and TRBJ1-1; the D call of TRBD1 rests on TCRdb alone, since no DNA is present to check it. The CDR3 sequence is 12 residues long. Germline V gene sequence: CDR1 DFQATT, CDR2 SNEGSKA (reference sequence). The CDR3 protein is CSANQGGTEAFF.

This chain uses TRBV23-1 with TRBJ2-3; without DNA, the TCRdb call of TRBD1 cannot be checked. TRBV23-1 is noted as an ORF with a role that remains uncertain. CDR3 length equals 13 residues. The CDR3 is CASKRRGPDTQYF.

J is TRBJ2-7 and V is TRBV9. From germline, CDR1 is SGDLS and CDR2 YYNGEE. The CDR3 runs 13 residues. The CDR3: CASSVGGSYEQYF.

The chain carries TRBV29-1 and TRBJ2-2. Germline V lookup: CDR1 SQVTM, CDR2 ANQGSEA. This CDR3 is 15 amino acids long. The CDR3 is CSVEVGTLNTGELFF.

The V gene is TRBV7-9, the J gene TRBJ2-7; TCRdb's D call, TRBD1, is unchecked because there is no DNA. Germline CDR1 reads SEHNR; CDR2 reads FQNEAQ (reference sequence). There are 15 residues in the CDR3. Here the CDR3 reads CASSLGRGLTYEQYF.

Here the CDR3 reads CASSLGDIEQFF. V usage is TRBV28 and J usage is TRBJ2-1. Germline V lookup: CDR1 MDHEN, CDR2 SYDVKM. The length of the CDR3 is 12 residues.

The J gene is TRBJ2-1, the V gene TRBV15; no DNA is available, so the TRBD2 call from TCRdb remains unchecked. CDR1 is LNHNV, CDR2 YYDKDF, per germline (reference sequence). The CDR3 spans 16 residues. CDR3 loop: CATSALAGAMFNEQFF.

The chain is built from TRBV5-4 and TRBJ2-3; the TCRdb D gene call, TRBD2, has no DNA to confirm it. CDR3 length: 15 amino acids. Germline V gene data show CDR1 as SGHNT and CDR2 as YYREEE (reference sequence). CDR3 amino acids: CASSFSPLGTDTQYF. Together with reference TRBV5-4 and TRBJ2-3, the CDR3 gives the full variable domain: ETGVTQSPTHLIKTRGQQVTLRCSSQSGHNTVSWYQQALGQGPQFIFQYYREEENGRGNFPPRFSGLQFPNYSSELNVNALELDDSALYLCASSFSPLGTDTQYFGPGTRLTVL.

This chain uses TRBV19 with TRBJ1-1; TCRdb proposes TRBD1, but this gene call is untestable without DNA. The CDR3 runs 12 residues. Germline V gene sequence: CDR1 LNHDA, CDR2 SQIVND (reference sequence). CDR3 region: CASSLPTGKAFF. The full variable domain, completed using reference TRBV19 and TRBJ1-1, is DGGITQSPKYLFRKEGQNVTLSCEQNLNHDAMYWYRQDPGQGLRLIYYSQIVNDFQKGDIAEGYSVSREKKESFPLTVTSAQKNPTAFYLCASSLPTGKAFFGQGTRLTVV.

The chain is built from TRBV6-2 or TRBV6-3 and TRBJ2-1. The CDR3 is 16 residues long. Germline CDR1 is MNHEY and CDR2 is SVGEGT. CDR3 loop: CASSYSALGSYNEQFF.

CDR3 protein: CASSWDRYYEQYF. The genes are TRBV5-1 and TRBJ2-7. Germline CDR1 SGHRS, CDR2 YFSETQ. CDR3 length equals 13 residues.

This chain uses TRBV28 with TRBJ2-3; there is no DNA to check the TCRdb D call of TRBD1. This CDR3 has 16 residues. Germline V gene data show CDR1 as MDHEN and CDR2 as SYDVKM. This CDR3 is CASSSPDRVDTDTQYF.

The V call is TRBV4-3, the J call TRBJ2-1; there is no DNA to check the TCRdb D call of TRBD2. There are 18 residues in the CDR3. CDR1 is LGHNA, CDR2 YSLEER, per germline. The CDR3 protein is CASSQDSLAGTYYNEQFF.

The V call is TRBV15, the J call TRBJ2-2; no DNA is available, so the TRBD2 call from TCRdb remains unchecked. The CDR3 has 16 residues. Germline CDR1 and CDR2: LNHNV and YYDKDF (reference sequence). CDR3 amino acids: CATSTVAGGNTGELFF.

The V and J genes are TRBV20-1 and TRBJ2-3; TCRdb outputs TRBD2, but without DNA this stays unchecked. Germline CDR1 reads DFQATT; CDR2 reads SNEGSKA (reference sequence). This CDR3 is built from 17 residues. Here the CDR3 reads CSARPSGLAGVQSAQYF.

The CDR3 sequence: CASSPSSPGTGVSGYNSPLHF. V gene TRBV3-1 combines with J gene TRBJ1-6; TCRdb proposes TRBD1, but this gene call is untestable without DNA. Germline V gene sequence: CDR1 LGHDT, CDR2 YNNKEL (reference sequence). The CDR3 runs 21 residues.

The chain links TRBV29-1 to TRBJ2-7; the D call of TRBD1 rests on TCRdb alone, since no DNA is present to check it. CDR1 and CDR2 (germline): SQVTM, ANQGSEA. The CDR3 has 13 residues. The chain's CDR3 is CSASGTGTYEQYF.

The V call is TRBV28, the J call TRBJ1-1. The CDR3 length is 11 residues. Germline assignment: CDR1 MDHEN and CDR2 SYDVKM. CDR3 region: CASSLPRMAFF.

The gene calls are TRBV15 and TRBJ1-5. CDR3 length equals 15 residues. Germline V lookup: CDR1 LNHNV, CDR2 YYDKDF (reference sequence). The CDR3 protein is CATSRDIGGNQPQHF.

The CDR3 protein is CASSTGGSRGGSAEQSF. The J gene is TRBJ2-1, the V gene TRBV18; the TCRdb call, TRBD2, lacks DNA for checking. Germline values: CDR1 KGHSH, CDR2 LQKENI. CDR3 length: 17 residues.

The chain uses TRBV15 and TRBJ2-7; TCRdb selects TRBD1, and the lack of DNA leaves this call unchecked. The CDR3 is 12 amino acids. In germline, CDR1 is LNHNV, CDR2 YYDKDF (reference sequence). The chain's CDR3 is CATRDATYEQYF.

The chain joins TRBV20-1 to TRBJ2-5; the TCRdb call, TRBD2, lacks DNA for checking. The length of the CDR3 is 15 residues. CDR1 DFQATT and CDR2 SNEGSKA come from the germline V gene (reference sequence). CDR3 residues: CSARGLADERETQYF.

This chain joins TRBV11-2 and TRBJ2-7. The CDR3 is 13 residues long. Germline V lookup: CDR1 SGHAT, CDR2 FQNNGV. CDR3 amino acids: CASSFGQTNEQYF.

The chain recombines TRBV7-7 with TRBJ2-1. The CDR3 extends over 15 amino acids. CDR1 and CDR2 from the germline V gene are SSHAT and FNYEAQ (reference sequence). CDR3 region: CASSLFEGPYNEQFF. Variable domain in full (rest from reference TRBV7-7 and TRBJ2-1): GAGVSQSPRYKVTKRGQDVTLRCDPISSHATLYWYQQALGQGPEFLTYFNYEAQPDKSGLPSDRFSAERPEGSISTLTIQRTEQRDSAMYRCASSLFEGPYNEQFFGPGTRLTVL.